Each of the 27 T cell receptor beta chains below was sequenced from the same sample in a study of cytomegalovirus exposure and HLA in healthy donors. The PCR contained 60 Vbeta and 13 Jbeta primers. Assay used: immunoSEQ multiplex PCR; TCRdb lists only in-frame clones, some missing. This table holds around 70,000 clones, 75% found once. Sequencing was performed on PBMCs. These receptors were taken from a man in his 70s in good health and CMV-seronegative.

The chain employs TRBV7-2 and TRBJ2-1; 7 nucleotides align to TRBD2. The CDR3 extends over 17 amino acids. V lost 1 base to trimming and J lost 4 bases; unmatched junction nucleotides: 10. From germline, CDR1 is SGHTA and CDR2 FQGNSA. DNA for the CDR3: TGTGCCAGCAGCTTAGTCTGGGCTAGCGGAGAGTACAATGAGCAGTTCTTC. It specifies CASSLVWASGEYNEQFF.

CDR3 in amino acids: CAIRQGSGANVLTF. CDR3 DNA: TGTGCCATCCGACAGGGTTCTGGGGCCAACGTCCTGACTTTC. The rearrangement joins TRBV10-3 to TRBJ2-6; 7 nucleotides agree with TRBD1. V was clipped by 8 bases and J by 1 base; unmatched bases: 2. The CDR3 has 14 residues. Germline CDR1 ENHRY, CDR2 SYGVKD.

The V and J genes are TRBV4-1 and TRBJ1-4; 11 bases map to TRBD1. The CDR3 spans 20 residues. With V trimmed by 0 bases and J by 7 bases, 16 bases remained unmatched. Germline CDR1 and CDR2: MGHRA and YSYEKL. The chain's CDR3 is CASSQDPGGTGGVSGEKLFF. The DNA of the CDR3 is TGCGCCAGCAGCCAAGATCCGGGCGGGACAGGGGGAGTTTCAGGTGAAAAACTGTTTTTT.

The V gene is TRBV13, the J gene TRBJ1-6; 8 bases line up with TRBD1. Per the germline V gene, CDR1 is PRHDT and CDR2 is FYEKMQ (reference sequence). J lost 8 bases, V lost 5 bases, and 5 bases had no gene match. This CDR3 has 14 amino acids. The CDR3 protein is CASSVDRGYSPLHF. For the CDR3, the DNA is TGTGCCAGCAGCGTCGACAGGGGTTATTCACCCCTCCACTTT. The full variable domain, with the rest looked up from reference TRBV13 and TRBJ1-6, is AAGVIQSPRHLIKEKRETATLKCYPIPRHDTVYWYQQGPGQDPQFLISFYEKMQSDKGSIPDRFSAQQFSDYHSELNMSSLELGDSALYFCASSVDRGYSPLHFGNGTRLTVT.

The chain combines TRBV6-1 with TRBJ2-7; 9 nucleotides line up with TRBD2. CDR3 length: 14 residues. With V trimmed by 11 bases and J by 7 bases, 15 bases remained unmatched. Germline V gene lookup returns CDR1 MNHNS and CDR2 SASEGT. The CDR3 DNA is TGTGCCCTGGGGAGTAGCGGGAGCCTAAGAGAGCAGTACTTC. Its protein is CALGSSGSLREQYF.

This clone has a handful of counts. This chain uses TRBV4-3 with TRBJ1-6; D gene unclear. The length of the CDR3 is 14 residues. CDR1 LGHNA and CDR2 YSLEER come from the germline V gene. Trimming cost V 0 bases and J 6 bases, with 6 bases left between them. CDR3 in DNA: TGCGCCAGCAGCCAAGATCGACTTAATTCACCCCTCCACTTT. It is translated as CASSQDRLNSPLHF.

This clone was counted only a few times. This chain connects TRBV30 to TRBJ1-1, with D possibly TRBD1 on 5 matching bases. Deletions cut 2 bases from V and 4 bases from J, with 20 bases between. This CDR3 comprises 16 residues. Germline CDR1 reads GTSNPN; CDR2 reads SVGIG (reference sequence). The CDR3, as DNA: TGTGCCTGGAGTACGACGGGAGGGGCCGTTATCACTGAAGCTTTCTTT. It specifies CAWSTTGGAVITEAFF.

The table lists this clone with a count of one. V usage is TRBV15 and J usage is TRBJ2-2; 11 nucleotides align to TRBD1. Germline trimming cut 3 bases from V and 3 bases from J; bases unmatched to any gene: 18. The CDR3 covers 21 residues. Germline CDR1 reads LNHNV; CDR2 reads YYDKDF (reference sequence). The CDR3 coding sequence is TGTGCCACCAGCAGGGAAAACGGTTTAGATGGACAGGGGGCTTACACCGGGGAGCTGTTTTTT. Encoded protein: CATSRENGLDGQGAYTGELFF.

This chain links TRBV7-2 with TRBJ2-1; 9 bases match TRBD1. Trimming cost V 7 bases and J 5 bases; bases outside gene matches: 9. Germline V CDR1 and CDR2: SGHTA, FQGNSA. The CDR3 has 15 amino acids. As DNA, the CDR3 is TGTGCCAGCATGACCGGGACAGGGAACCACAATGAGCAGTTCTTC. This gives the protein CASMTGTGNHNEQFF.

The V gene is TRBV18, the J gene TRBJ2-1, with a weak D call TRBD2 (6 bases). The germline gives CDR1 KGHSH, CDR2 LQKENI. CDR3 length equals 14 residues. The ends were cut back, 4 bases at V and 6 bases at J, with 13 bases in the middle. CDR3 DNA: TGTGCCAGCTCACTGATCGGGAGAGGCAATGAGCAGTTCTTC. Protein product: CASSLIGRGNEQFF.

The chain uses TRBV28 and TRBJ1-5, with a tentative D call TRBD1 (6 bases). This CDR3 has 13 amino acids. Germline CDR1 is MDHEN and CDR2 is SYDVKM. Trimming left V 4 bases short and J 5 bases short, with 9 bases between. CDR3: CASSSYRDQPQHF. CDR3 DNA sequence: TGTGCCAGCAGTTCCTACAGGGATCAGCCCCAGCATTTT. The full variable domain, in which reference TRBV28 and TRBJ1-5 provide the parts outside the CDR3, is DVKVTQSSRYLVKRTGEKVFLECVQDMDHENMFWYRQDPGLGLRLIYFSYDVKMKEKGDIPEGYSVSREKKERFSLILESASTNQTSMYLCASSSYRDQPQHFGDGTRLSIL.

The chain couples TRBV15 to TRBJ2-7; 7 bases are shared with TRBD2. CDR1 and CDR2 from the germline V gene are LNHNV and YYDKDF (reference sequence). With V trimmed by 0 bases and J by 6 bases, 5 bases remained unmatched. CDR3 size: 14 residues. CDR3 sequence (DNA): TGTGCCACCAGCAGAGATAGGCCTAGCGGCGAGCAGTACTTC. It specifies CATSRDRPSGEQYF.

The V gene is TRBV30, the J gene TRBJ2-1; D is ambiguous. Germline CDR1 is GTSNPN and CDR2 is SVGIG (reference sequence). This CDR3 contains 14 residues. Trimming removed 0 bases at V and 6 bases at J, with 12 bases between. Here the CDR3 DNA reads TGTGCCTGGAGTGTGGCTGTTGGTGGCAATGAGCAGTTCTTC. This codes for CAWSVAVGGNEQFF. The variable domain in full, completed from reference TRBV30 and TRBJ2-1, reads SQTIHQWPATLVQPVGSPLSLECTVEGTSNPNLYWYRQAAGRGLQLLFYSVGIGQISSEVPQNLSASRPQDRQFILSSKKLLLSDSGFYLCAWSVAVGGNEQFFGPGTRLTVL.

This chain uses TRBV7-2 with TRBJ2-7; 10 bases agree with TRBD2. Germline CDR1 reads SGHTA; CDR2 reads FQGNSA. V gave up 5 bases and J gave up 2 bases; unmatched junction bases: 12. The CDR3 extends over 17 amino acids. As DNA, the CDR3 is TGTGCCAGCAGCCCTCGGGGTTCTAGCGGGAGTCCCTACGAGCAGTACTTC. It translates to CASSPRGSSGSPYEQYF. Full variable domain (missing parts from reference TRBV7-2 and TRBJ2-7): GAGVSQSPSNKVTEKGKDVELRCDPISGHTALYWYRQSLGQGLEFLIYFQGNSAPDKSGLPSDRFSAERTGGSVSTLTIQRTQQEDSAVYLCASSPRGSSGSPYEQYFGPGTRLTVT.

For this clone: Other DNA sequences in the sample encode the same CDR3. The chain couples TRBV28 to TRBJ2-3; D uncertain. Trimming shortened V by 4 bases and J by 2 bases, and 13 bases separated the two germline ends. Germline V gene data show CDR1 as MDHEN and CDR2 as SYDVKM. CDR3 length: 15 amino acids. The CDR3 bases are TGTGCCAGCAGTTCCCTCAACTACTTCACAGATACGCAGTATTTT. Amino acid sequence: CASSSLNYFTDTQYF. Filled out from reference TRBV28 and TRBJ2-3, the complete variable domain reads DVKVTQSSRYLVKRTGEKVFLECVQDMDHENMFWYRQDPGLGLRLIYFSYDVKMKEKGDIPEGYSVSREKKERFSLILESASTNQTSMYLCASSSLNYFTDTQYFGPGTRLTVL.

The sample holds a few counts of this clone. The V and J genes are TRBV6-5 and TRBJ1-1, with D perhaps matching TRBD1 (6 bases). Trimming pared 5 bases from V and 5 bases from J, leaving 15 bases between. The CDR3 is 14 residues long. Germline assignment: CDR1 MNHEY and CDR2 SVGAGI. CDR3: CASSQTGTGTEAFF. The CDR3 nucleotides are TGTGCCAGCAGTCAAACAGGGACCGGTACTGAAGCTTTCTTT.

This clone has just a few counts. The chain combines TRBV6-1 with TRBJ2-3, with a weak D call TRBD1 (6 bases). There are 12 residues in the CDR3. CDR1 is MNHNS and CDR2 is SASEGT in the germline V gene. The CDR3 protein is CGTVLSTDTQYF. The CDR3 DNA reads TGTGGGACAGTCCTGAGCACAGATACGCAGTATTTT.

The rearrangement joins TRBV4-3 to TRBJ2-1; 9 bases agree with TRBD2. CDR1 is LGHNA, CDR2 YSLEER, per germline. This CDR3 region has 17 residues. The J segment lost 7 bases and the V segment lost 3 bases, leaving 13 bases of the junction unmatched. CDR3 nucleotide sequence: TGCGCCAGCAGCCAGGCCAGAAGCGCTAGCGGGGTAAATGAGCAGTTCTTC. Its translation: CASSQARSASGVNEQFF.

Here the CDR3 DNA reads TGTGCCTGGAGTGTCATCCGAGCGGGGGCCGGGGAGCTGTTTTTT. Protein product: CAWSVIRAGAGELFF. This chain connects TRBV30 to TRBJ2-2; 8 bases map to TRBD2. V dropped 0 bases and J dropped 6; count of bases not matched to a gene: 6. Germline assignment: CDR1 GTSNPN and CDR2 SVGIG (reference sequence). The CDR3 has 15 amino acids. Full variable domain (rest looked up from reference TRBV30 and TRBJ2-2): SQTIHQWPATLVQPVGSPLSLECTVEGTSNPNLYWYRQAAGRGLQLLFYSVGIGQISSEVPQNLSASRPQDRQFILSSKKLLLSDSGFYLCAWSVIRAGAGELFFGEGSRLTVL.

The table lists this clone with a count of one. The gene calls are TRBV7-2 and TRBJ2-7; TRBD2 agrees at 7 bases. V dropped 2 bases and J dropped 0; count of bases not matched to a gene: 4. Germline V gene lookup returns CDR1 SGHTA and CDR2 FQGNSA. This CDR3 contains 15 residues. The CDR3 here is CASSLSGASSYEQYF. CDR3 coding DNA: TGTGCCAGCAGCTTAAGCGGGGCCTCCTCCTACGAGCAGTACTTC.

This clone is a singleton in its sample. V usage is TRBV9 and J usage is TRBJ1-5, with unresolved D. Germline V CDR1 and CDR2: SGDLS, YYNGEE. The CDR3 covers 15 residues. V lost 0 bases to trimming and J lost 7 bases, with 14 bases between them. As DNA, the CDR3 is TGTGCCAGCAGCGTAGAGGGCGGGGAAGGCCAGCCCCAGCATTTT. Translation: CASSVEGGEGQPQHF.

This clone turned up a few times. The rearrangement links TRBV7-2 to TRBJ1-6; perhaps TRBD1 as D (6 bases). The CDR3 covers 14 residues. The V gene lost 5 bases and the J gene lost 6 bases, with 11 bases spanning the gap. Germline CDR1 is SGHTA and CDR2 is FQGNSA. The CDR3 loop reads CASSPGQFNSPLHF. The CDR3 DNA reads as TGTGCCAGCAGCCCCGGACAGTTTAATTCACCCCTCCACTTT.

V is TRBV6-1 and J is TRBJ1-3, with 10 bases that match TRBD1. The CDR3 spans 15 residues. Germline V lookup: CDR1 MNHNS, CDR2 SASEGT. After removal of 3 bases from V and 2 bases from J, the junction contained 1 base not matched to a gene. DNA for the CDR3: TGTGCCAGCAGTGAGACAGGGGGCACTGGAAACACCATATATTTT. This translates into CASSETGGTGNTIYF.

This clone has just a few counts. V gene TRBV2 combines with J gene TRBJ1-5; 8 bases align to TRBD1. This CDR3 spans 14 amino acids. The V and J ends lost 6 bases and 4 bases, in that order; junction bases with no gene match: 5. Germline CDR1 SNHLY, CDR2 FYNNEI. The CDR3 protein is CASSGQGLNQPQHF. The CDR3 bases are TGTGCCAGCAGCGGACAGGGCCTGAATCAGCCCCAGCATTTT. Based on the CDR3 plus reference TRBV2 and TRBJ1-5, the full variable domain is EPEVTQTPSHQVTQMGQEVILRCVPISNHLYFYWYRQILGQKVEFLVSFYNNEISEKSEIFDDQFSVERPDGSNFTLKIRSTKLEDSAMYFCASSGQGLNQPQHFGDGTRLSIL.

This clone has more than one count but fewer than ten. The chain employs TRBV6-1 and TRBJ2-7; 8 bases align to TRBD1. CDR3 size: 15 residues. V lost 6 bases and J lost 1; bases outside the gene matches: 8. Germline V lookup: CDR1 MNHNS, CDR2 SASEGT. The CDR3, as DNA: TGTGCCAGCAGGACAGGACAGGGCGCATCCTACGAGCAGTACTTC. Protein sequence: CASRTGQGASYEQYF.

The sample holds one count of this clone. This rearrangement joins TRBV30 to TRBJ1-1, with a possible D match to TRBD1 (5 bases). The V and J ends lost 2 bases and 12 bases respectively, with 28 bases between them. This CDR3 spans 16 amino acids. Germline-derived CDR1 and CDR2 are GTSNPN and SVGIG (reference sequence). The CDR3 reads CAWSRDGGDSPSKSFF. In DNA form, the CDR3 reads TGTGCCTGGAGTCGCGACGGAGGGGACTCGCCTTCGAAGTCTTTCTTT.

This clone was seen a handful of times. The CDR3 sequence: CSALDTGDTGELFF. The CDR3 DNA sequence: TGCAGCGCCTTAGATACAGGGGACACCGGGGAGCTGTTTTTT. This rearrangement joins TRBV29-1 to TRBJ2-2; the match to TRBD1 covers 7 bases. The CDR3 sequence is 14 residues long. Germline CDR1 and CDR2: SQVTM and ANQGSEA. The V segment lost 7 bases and the J segment 3 bases; nucleotides outside the gene matches: 8.